The rows below give T cell receptor beta chains drawn from one sample of a study of cytomegalovirus exposure and HLA in healthy donors. Repertoires were generated with immunoSEQ multiplex PCR, while TCRdb's copy carries only in-frame clones and drops some. The sample lists 100,000 to 150,000 clones; roughly 72% were seen once. The sample was PBMCs. These receptors all come from a male donor in good health and CMV-seronegative. The CDR3 runs from the conserved cysteine through the conserved F or W. Fields, in order: CDR3 DNA, CDR3 protein, D gene, clone size, J gene, V gene. The D gene is left open where the match is weak. Size tells how often a clone was seen (once, few, many) or the class of an expanded clone, and some rows leave it out.

TGTGCCAGCAGTGAATTCCAGTACGGGGAGGCGTCCGGGACCCAGTACTTC	CASSEFQYGEASGTQYF	-	-	TRBJ2-5	TRBV6-1
TGTGCCAGCATTACCACTCGCGGGGAGTCCTACGAGCAGTACTTC	CASITTRGESYEQYF	-	-	TRBJ2-7	TRBV6-4
TGTGCCAGCAGTTTCACAGGGAGCACTGAAGCTTTCTTT	CASSFTGSTEAFF	-	few	TRBJ1-1	TRBV6-6
TGTGCCAGCAGCCAAGGAAGGGGCGTCCTTGGAAACACCATATATTTT	CASSQGRGVLGNTIYF	-	-	TRBJ1-3	TRBV14
TGTGCCTGGAGTCCCGGGAAGGTCATTCAGTACTTC	CAWSPGKVIQYF	-	-	TRBJ2-4	TRBV30
TGTGCCAGCAGCTTAACCGAGGGGGAGCTGTTTTTT	CASSLTEGELFF	-	-	TRBJ2-2	TRBV7-3
TGTGCCAGCAGCCAAGACAGGAAGTCTTTCTTT	CASSQDRKSFF	-	-	TRBJ1-1	TRBV14
TGCAGCGTCCTGACAGGGAACAATGAGCAGTTCTTC	CSVLTGNNEQFF	TRBD1	-	TRBJ2-1	TRBV29-1
TGTGCCAGTAGTCCTACCGGGACTAGCGGGGGAGGTGAGCAGTTCTTC	CASSPTGTSGGGEQFF	TRBD2	-	TRBJ2-1	TRBV19
TGTGCCAGCAGCAGGTGGACTAGCGGGGGGGGAAGAGAGCAGTTCTTC	CASSRWTSGGGREQFF	TRBD2	-	TRBJ2-1	TRBV5-6
TGTGCCAGCAGCCAATCGCAGGGACTCGTCTGTGAGTTCTTC	CASSQSQGLVCEFF	-	-	TRBJ2-1	TRBV14
TGTGCCTGGAGTATCGGTGCCTACGAGCAGTACTTC	CAWSIGAYEQYF	-	once	TRBJ2-7	TRBV30
TGTGCCAGCAGCAAGGGACAGGGTAAGGAGCAGTACTTC	CASSKGQGKEQYF	TRBD1	-	TRBJ2-5	TRBV7-9
TGTGCCAGCAGTTTCCAAGACAGTCCCCCCTACGAGCAGTACTTC	CASSFQDSPPYEQYF	-	few	TRBJ2-7	TRBV6-5
TGTGCCAGCAGTCCCGGGACAGGGGGGCCTCTAGCCAAAAACATTCAGTACTTC	CASSPGTGGPLAKNIQYF	TRBD1	-	TRBJ2-4	TRBV27
TGTGCCAGCAGCCCCCACCGTACCAGGGCGGGGGAGCAGTACTTC	CASSPHRTRAGEQYF	-	few	TRBJ2-7	TRBV21-1
TGTGCCAGCAGCATAAGGACAGGGGACAATGAGCAGTTCTTC	CASSIRTGDNEQFF	TRBD1	-	TRBJ2-1	TRBV7-6
TGTGCCAGCAGCCAAGATCTTATCCCGGGAAATGAGCAGTTCTTC	CASSQDLIPGNEQFF	-	-	TRBJ2-1	TRBV4-2
TGTGCCAGCAGTGATGCACAGGGGAGGACTGAAGCTTTCTTT	CASSDAQGRTEAFF	TRBD1	-	TRBJ1-1	TRBV25-1
TGTGCCAGCAGCGTAGGTGCGCCGGGCACCGGGGAGCTGTTTTTT	CASSVGAPGTGELFF	-	-	TRBJ2-2	TRBV9
TGTGCCATCAGCTCGGACAGGGCGAATGAGCAGTTCTTC	CAISSDRANEQFF	TRBD1	-	TRBJ2-1	TRBV10-3
TGTGCCAGCAGCCCCTTCCAGGGACAGGGGTCAGGAGAGGGCTACACCTTC	CASSPFQGQGSGEGYTF	TRBD1	-	TRBJ1-2	TRBV14
TGTGCCAGCAGCCCGCTGGGCAGGTCCAATTCACCCCTCCACTTT	CASSPLGRSNSPLHF	-	-	TRBJ1-6	TRBV5-5
TGCAGCGCCCAGGGGGCCTCCCGCGAGCAGTACTTC	CSAQGASREQYF	TRBD1	-	TRBJ2-7	TRBV29-1
TGTGCCAGCAGCCTGGGACAGGTGAACACTGAAGCTTTCTTT	CASSLGQVNTEAFF	TRBD1	-	TRBJ1-1	TRBV6-6
TGTGCCAGCAGCGTAGAATCCGGCGGGGGGCGGTACAATGAGCAGTTCTTC	CASSVESGGGRYNEQFF	TRBD2	-	TRBJ2-1	TRBV9
TGTGCCAGCAGCGTAGGGGTTTCGGCGGACGAGCAGTACTTC	CASSVGVSADEQYF	-	-	TRBJ2-7	TRBV9
TGTGCCAGCAGCGCCGAGGCAGCAACTAATGAAAAACTGTTTTTT	CASSAEAATNEKLFF	-	few	TRBJ1-4	TRBV7-9
TGCGCCAGCAGCGTAGCTGGCAGTGAGCAGTTCTTC	CASSVAGSEQFF	-	-	TRBJ2-1	TRBV9
TGCAGCGTTGGGAGTCTACCGGAAACGGCGCCCGGAAAACTGTTTTTT	CSVGSLPETAPGKLFF	-	-	TRBJ1-4	TRBV29-1
TGTGCCAGCAGCCCAATCCCAGGCGACTCCTACGAGCAGTACTTC	CASSPIPGDSYEQYF	-	-	TRBJ2-7	TRBV5-4
TGTGCCAGCAGTTCGTGGGAGCTCGGGGAGCTGTTTTTT	CASSSWELGELFF	-	-	TRBJ2-2	TRBV27
TGTGCCAGCAGAGTGACAGGGACCTACGAGCAGTACTTC	CASRVTGTYEQYF	TRBD1	-	TRBJ2-7	TRBV28
TGCGCCAGCAGCCAAGGCCCCACAACCGGGGAGCTGTTTTTT	CASSQGPTTGELFF	-	-	TRBJ2-2	TRBV4-1
TGTGCCAGCAGTTACGGAGGGAGAGTCGAGCAGTACTTC	CASSYGGRVEQYF	-	-	TRBJ2-7	TRBV6-5
TGTGCCACCAGCAGAGTGGAGCGAAGCTCCTACGAGCAGTACTTC	CATSRVERSSYEQYF	-	-	TRBJ2-7	TRBV15
TGCGCCAGCAGCTTGGGTACCGGGACAGATAATGAAAAACTGTTTTTT	CASSLGTGTDNEKLFF	TRBD1	-	TRBJ1-4	TRBV5-1
TGTGCCAGCAGTTCGGGACAGGTTGGAACTGAAGCTTTCTTT	CASSSGQVGTEAFF	TRBD1	-	TRBJ1-1	TRBV28
TGTGCCAGCAGCTTAACAGGCTACGAGCAGTACTTC	CASSLTGYEQYF	-	-	TRBJ2-7	TRBV7-2
TGTGCCAGCAGCTTAGGACAGGGGGCATACGAGCAGTACTTC	CASSLGQGAYEQYF	TRBD1	few	TRBJ2-7	TRBV11-2
TGTGCCAGCATCTCAGCGGGGGCCAGAGATACGCAGTATTTT	CASISAGARDTQYF	TRBD2	few	TRBJ2-3	TRBV28